This T cell receptor (beta chain) was captured in a study of metastatic and nonmetastatic thyroid tumors. Study in general: The authors compared repertoires across blood and tumor or nodule tissue from malignant and benign thyroid patients. The study, taken as a whole, reports: Reported TCR beta diversity, measured in blood and tumor, was significantly higher for malignant thyroid tumors than for benign nodules.

Concerning this clone: Its antigen remains unknown.

Ahead of thyroid surgery, no patient had received treatment of any kind. Per the original data handling: Researchers built a distant-metastasis classifier for papillary thyroid cancer that drew on CDR3 differences across clinicopathological groups. MiXCR was used by TCRdb to re-call the PCR reads. Clone size and V and J calls follow TCRdb, not the original study. The sample holds 26,000 or so clones, around 4% seen once. The sample taken for sequencing was blood. This receptor was obtained from a male donor with papillary thyroid cancer or a benign thyroid nodule (not recorded which). Some clones in this sample may be carry-over from other donors' samples.

CDR3 loop: CSARMSLVRTDTQYF. The DNA for the CDR3 is TGCAGTGCTAGAATGAGCCTAGTGAGGACAGATACGCAGTATTTT. The genes are TRBV20-1 and TRBJ2-3; D call uncertain. V shed 2 bases and J shed 3 bases, with 15 bases lying between them. Germline loops: CDR1 DFQATT, CDR2 SNEGSKA (reference sequence). The CDR3 sequence is 15 residues long.